A single T cell receptor (beta chain) is shown here with its context. The antigen it binds to is not known. No qualities accompany the bases; no much larger clone lies one base away. These data originate in a study of T cell clonotyping in hematopoietic cell transplantation (dated by TCRdb to about 2021). Describing the broader study: The study collected some 150 blood samples from approximately 40 consecutive transplant recipients and their related donors. Patient recruitment ran from 2015 to January 2017, and follow-up continued until late 2020 or death. Broad study findings and their caveats: Overlap with donor repertoires was found for only a small fraction of recipient repertoires, with over 95% found to appear de novo at the given depth. Inverse Simpson Index values from donors and from recipients before transplant predicted broader TCR repertoire diversity after transplant. The sample size was limited, and because cells were not sorted, the contributions of CD4 and CD8 repertoires could not be separated. Recipient TCR diversity fell after transplant, with pathologically expanded clonotypes rising progressively from day 30 to day 180.

The CDR3 holds 14 amino acids from the cysteine to the phenylalanine. This entry keeps only the CDR3 DNA: 42 bases, framed from base 1. The V end gives up 7 bases and the J end 4 bases, leaving 7 bases in the junction not matched to a gene. CDR1 and CDR2, looked up from the germline V gene, are MNHNS and SASEGT. The immunoSEQ assay, a bias-controlled multiplex PCR with V- and J-specific primers, was used to amplify TCR beta CDR3 regions from genomic DNA. A second PCR step added a proprietary barcode and Illumina adapter sequences to the CDR3 amplicons. An Illumina MiSeq instrument was used for sequencing of the CDR3 libraries. From the authors' description of their analysis: Export and quality control were performed with immunoSEQ Analyzer 3.0, and downstream analyses were performed with R Bioconductor and Immunarch. Only productive rearrangements within the normalized downsampled data set were used in the calculation of repertoire metrics. In the normalized cohort, a clonotype counted as pathologically expanded if the clonotype was larger than 5 templates. Repertoire diversity was measured with the Inverse Simpson Index. The non-normalized data set was used for CMV-specificity analyses so that all clonotypes could be captured. TCRdb retrieved this table from immuneACCESS and kept in-frame rearrangements only. Not all clones are present; in checked studies, unresolved V genes account for under half, and no reason is known for the remainder. V, J and clone size were drawn from that table, and D and trimming were deduced from the DNA. Present in this sample are some 10,000 clones, roughly 93% of which were seen just once. Around 5.4% of the sample rests with the top ten.

What the time point label conveys for this sample: 100 days after allo-HCT. Blood from recipients was drawn about 28 days before transplant and again at days 30, 100 and 180 after transplant. Using Nuclei Lysis Solution, genomic DNA was extracted from unfractionated peripheral blood mononuclear cells that were either fresh or cryopreserved. This sequence originates from a male patient in his fifties who had an allogeneic stem cell transplant from a related donor, so T cells may come from the graft donor. Some clones in this sample may be carry-over from other donors' samples. The rearranged segments are TRBV6-1 and TRBJ1-1, with TRBD1 matching 9 junction bases. The sequencing here drew on PBMCs, taken 100 days after allogeneic stem cell transplant. The CDR3 reads CASTGTGRVTEAFF. In nucleotides, the sequence is TGTGCCAGCACCGGGACAGGGCGGGTCACTGAAGCTTTCTTT.